This TCR beta chain was captured by sequencing in a study of T-cell reconstitution after alpha-beta-depleted transplantation in children. Study findings and constraints: The main origin of T-cell counts and diversity one year after transplant was newly produced T cells. There were reportedly several hundred expanded graft clones from which alpha-beta T cells came about two months after transplant. It was surviving recipient T cells and thymic progenitors that gave some patients high TCRbeta diversity at day 60.

This clonotype was seen ten or more times. What it binds is not known. Using unique molecular identifiers, the investigators prepared the TCRbeta library. One entry per CDR3 protein results from TCRdb running MiXCR on the PCR reads. Of roughly 670,000 distinct CDR3 sequences in the sample, around 12% are singletons; the top ten hold around 0.8%. This CDR3 is 11 amino acids long. From germline, CDR1 is SGHDT and CDR2 YYEEEE. V lost 4 bases, J lost 12 bases, and 13 bases lay in between. Sample: PBMCs, taken before TCRalphabeta/CD19-depleted stem cell transplant. The TCR was taken from a girl aged 2 to 9 with congenital amegakaryocytic thrombocytopenia, due to receive a stem cell transplant. The rearrangement joins TRBV5-6 to TRBJ2-5; no clear D. The CDR3 bases are TGTGCCAGCAGCCGTGAATTCATTAAGTACTTC. It is translated as CASSREFIKYF.